Listed here is a single T cell receptor beta chain. The antigen is unknown. The method was immunoSEQ multiplex PCR; TCRdb's version includes in-frame clones alone and lacks a portion of them. Of 100,000 to 150,000 clones listed, over 85% are singletons. This record comes from a study of cytomegalovirus exposure and HLA in healthy donors. Among the 120 subjects of the validation cohort, separate from the 666-subject first cohort, were the donors. Overall study results and limits: Researchers reported that three CMV-associated chains were confirmed in vitro as CMV antigen-specific. Altogether, some 170 TCR beta chains were recorded as cytomegalovirus-associated. Rare TCR sequences predominated, though certain public TCRs were found in many donors.

The CDR3 spans 15 residues. Unmatched junction bases numbered 9, after V lost 6 bases and J lost 3 bases. The V gene's germline CDR1 is LNHDA and CDR2 SQIVND (reference sequence). Material for sequencing was PBMCs. This TCR was sampled from a woman aged 18-29 years in good health and CMV-seronegative. V and J are TRBV19 and TRBJ2-7; 9 bases are a match to TRBD1. CDR3 sequence (DNA): TGTGCCAGTAGCCCGACAGGGGGATTTCGCTACGAGCAGTACTTC. It encodes CASSPTGGFRYEQYF.